This is a list of T cell receptor beta chains from one sample in a study of CD8 T cells in Susac syndrome. TCRdb called the immunoSEQ multiplex PCR reads again in MiXCR, with one record for every CDR3 protein. The sample lists roughly 250,000 distinct CDR3 sequences, about 96% occurring once. The sample taken for sequencing was CD4+ T cells from PBMCs. The source of these receptors is a human donor with Susac syndrome. The CDR3 runs from the conserved cysteine through the conserved F or W. The D gene is left open where the match is weak. Clone size is stated in some rows and not others, as once, few, many or a class when expanded.

j_call: TRBJ2-7; v_call: TRBV20-1; d_call: TRBD2; clone_size: .; cdr3_nt: TGCAGTGCTCAACTAGCGGGAGTAAGCGAGCAGTACTTC; cdr3_aa: CSAQLAGVSEQYF
j_call: TRBJ1-5; v_call: TRBV30; d_call: .; clone_size: .; cdr3_nt: TGTGCCTGGAGTCCCCCCCCAAGGGGCAGCAATCAGCCCCAGCATTTT; cdr3_aa: CAWSPPPRGSNQPQHF
j_call: TRBJ1-1; v_call: TRBV6-2/TRBV6-3; d_call: TRBD1; clone_size: .; cdr3_nt: TGTGCCAGCTGCCGGACAGGCACTGAAGCTTTCTTT; cdr3_aa: CASCRTGTEAFF
j_call: TRBJ2-6; v_call: TRBV12-3/TRBV12-4; d_call: .; clone_size: .; cdr3_nt: TGTGCCAGCAGACCTTACGGGGCCAACGTCCTGACTTTC; cdr3_aa: CASRPYGANVLTF
j_call: TRBJ1-2; v_call: TRBV5-1; d_call: .; clone_size: .; cdr3_nt: TGCGCCAGCACCGGGGGCGGCGGCTACACCTTC; cdr3_aa: CASTGGGGYTF
j_call: TRBJ2-5; v_call: TRBV28; d_call: TRBD2; clone_size: .; cdr3_nt: TGTGCCAGCGCCCTACTAGCGGGATACATAGAGACCCAGTACTTC; cdr3_aa: CASALLAGYIETQYF
j_call: TRBJ2-5; v_call: TRBV9; d_call: TRBD2; clone_size: .; cdr3_nt: TGTGCCAGCAGCGTCCGTAGCGGGATAGAGACCCAGTACTTC; cdr3_aa: CASSVRSGIETQYF
j_call: TRBJ1-5; v_call: TRBV6-4; d_call: .; clone_size: .; cdr3_nt: TGTGCCAGCAGTGATTGTGCGGGCTTCAAGCCCCAGCATTTT; cdr3_aa: CASSDCAGFKPQHF
j_call: TRBJ1-1; v_call: TRBV12-3/TRBV12-4; d_call: TRBD1; clone_size: .; cdr3_nt: TGTGCCAGCAGAAAAGACAGGGTCACTGAAGCTTTCTTT; cdr3_aa: CASRKDRVTEAFF
j_call: TRBJ2-7; v_call: TRBV4-2; d_call: TRBD1; clone_size: .; cdr3_nt: TGTGCCAGCAGCAACCCGGGACAGGGGACCTACGAGCAGTACTTC; cdr3_aa: CASSNPGQGTYEQYF
j_call: TRBJ1-2; v_call: TRBV20-1; d_call: .; clone_size: once; cdr3_nt: TGCAGTGCTAGGCAGACAAACTATGGCTACACCTTC; cdr3_aa: CSARQTNYGYTF
j_call: TRBJ2-1; v_call: TRBV29-1; d_call: .; clone_size: .; cdr3_nt: TGCAGCGTTGTACAGGGCCTATACAATGAGCAGTTCTTC; cdr3_aa: CSVVQGLYNEQFF
j_call: TRBJ2-7; v_call: TRBV4-1; d_call: .; clone_size: .; cdr3_nt: TGCGCCAGCAGCGACCAACCCGGGACTCACCGGGGTGAGCAGTACTTC; cdr3_aa: CASSDQPGTHRGEQYF
j_call: TRBJ2-5; v_call: TRBV7-2; d_call: .; clone_size: .; cdr3_nt: TGTGCCAGCAGCTTCAGGGCTAGCCAAGAGACCCAGTACTTC; cdr3_aa: CASSFRASQETQYF
j_call: TRBJ2-7; v_call: TRBV29-1; d_call: TRBD2; clone_size: .; cdr3_nt: TGCAGCGTCCCAGCCGGACTAGCGGGAACCTACGAGCAGTACTTC; cdr3_aa: CSVPAGLAGTYEQYF
j_call: TRBJ1-1; v_call: TRBV19; d_call: .; clone_size: .; cdr3_nt: TGTGCCAGTAGTCTCCCCTTAACGAACACTGAAGCTTTCTTT; cdr3_aa: CASSLPLTNTEAFF
j_call: TRBJ2-3; v_call: TRBV12-3/TRBV12-4; d_call: .; clone_size: few; cdr3_nt: TGTGCCAGCAGTTTAGGGGGGGATACGCAGTATTTT; cdr3_aa: CASSLGGDTQYF
j_call: TRBJ2-1; v_call: TRBV7-6; d_call: .; clone_size: few; cdr3_nt: TGTGCCAGCAGCCCCCGGCCGGCGAATGAGCAGTTCTTC; cdr3_aa: CASSPRPANEQFF